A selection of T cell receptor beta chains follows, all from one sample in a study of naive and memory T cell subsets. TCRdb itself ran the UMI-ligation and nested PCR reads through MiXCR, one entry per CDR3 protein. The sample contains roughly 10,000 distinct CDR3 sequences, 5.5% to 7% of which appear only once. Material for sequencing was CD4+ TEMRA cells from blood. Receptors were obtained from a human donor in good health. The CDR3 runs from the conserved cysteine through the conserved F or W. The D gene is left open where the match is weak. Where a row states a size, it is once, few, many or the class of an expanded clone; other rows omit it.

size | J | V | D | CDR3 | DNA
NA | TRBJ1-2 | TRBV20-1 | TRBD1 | CSASQGGWYGYTF | TGCAGTGCTAGCCAAGGGGGCTGGTACGGCTACACCTTC
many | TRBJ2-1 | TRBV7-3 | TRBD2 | CASSLNLAGGPPGRHNEQFF | TGTGCCAGCAGCCTTAACCTAGCGGGGGGGCCCCCGGGTCGCCACAATGAGCAGTTCTTC
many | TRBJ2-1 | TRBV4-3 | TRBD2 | CASSQLAGGPGEQFF | TGCGCCAGCAGCCAACTAGCGGGAGGGCCGGGTGAGCAGTTCTTC
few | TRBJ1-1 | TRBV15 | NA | CATSPGARNTEAFF | TGTGCCACCAGCCCCGGAGCACGGAACACTGAAGCTTTCTTT
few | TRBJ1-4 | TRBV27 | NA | CASSRDGTTEKLFF | TGTGCCAGCAGCCGAGACGGGACAACGGAAAAACTGTTTTTT
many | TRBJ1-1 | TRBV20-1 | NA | CSARTERDTEAFF | TGCAGTGCCCGCACCGAAAGGGACACTGAAGCTTTCTTT
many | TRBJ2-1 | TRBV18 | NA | CASSPPRGANNEQFF | TGTGCCAGCTCACCACCCCGGGGAGCTAACAATGAGCAGTTCTTC
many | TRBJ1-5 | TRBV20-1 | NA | CSAYLPGQRTNSNQPQHF | TGCAGTGCTTACTTACCGGGACAACGAACGAACAGCAATCAGCCCCAGCATTTT
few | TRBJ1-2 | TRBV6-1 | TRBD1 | CASSVGGQGVGGYTF | TGTGCCAGCAGTGTGGGGGGACAGGGGGTAGGAGGCTACACCTTC
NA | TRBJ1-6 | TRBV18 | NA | CASSPDMRDNSPLHF | TGTGCCAGCTCACCTGATATGAGGGATAATTCACCCCTCCACTTT
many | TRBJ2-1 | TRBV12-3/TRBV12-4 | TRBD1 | CASSFDRSRDRQFF | TGTGCCAGCAGTTTTGATCGTTCTAGGGACAGGCAGTTCTTC
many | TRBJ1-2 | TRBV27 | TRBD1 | CASSRRTGKEATYGYTF | TGTGCCAGCAGTCGGCGGACAGGTAAAGAGGCGACCTATGGCTACACCTTC
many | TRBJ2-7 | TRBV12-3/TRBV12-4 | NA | CASRQGRTPNSEQYF | TGTGCCAGCAGACAAGGCCGGACACCTAATTCCGAGCAGTACTTC
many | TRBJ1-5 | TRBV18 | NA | CASSLEDTIQPQHF | TGTGCCAGCTCATTAGAGGACACGATTCAGCCCCAGCATTTT
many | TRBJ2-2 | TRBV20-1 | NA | CSALDSWTGELFF | TGCAGTGCGCTTGACAGCTGGACCGGGGAGCTGTTTTTT
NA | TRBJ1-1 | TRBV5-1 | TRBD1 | CASSRQTTGTGAEAFF | TGCGCCAGCAGCCGTCAGACGACAGGGACAGGGGCTGAAGCTTTCTTT
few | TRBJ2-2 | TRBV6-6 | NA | CASREGLNTGELFF | TGTGCCAGCAGGGAGGGTCTGAACACCGGGGAGCTGTTTTTT
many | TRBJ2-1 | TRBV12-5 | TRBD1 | CASGSWTGRKFF | TGTGCTAGTGGTTCGTGGACAGGGCGGAAGTTCTTC
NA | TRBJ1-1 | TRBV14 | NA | CASSQPLFGGEAFF | TGTGCCAGCAGCCAACCCTTGTTCGGCGGGGAAGCTTTCTTT
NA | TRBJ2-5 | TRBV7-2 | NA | CASSSRLGETQYF | TGTGCCAGCAGCTCTCGGCTAGGAGAGACCCAGTACTTC
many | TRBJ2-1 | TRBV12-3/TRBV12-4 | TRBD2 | CASSLQRGGGDEQFF | TGTGCCAGCAGTTTACAGCGGGGGGGCGGCGATGAGCAGTTCTTC
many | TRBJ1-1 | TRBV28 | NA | CASTMNTEAFF | TGTGCCAGCACAATGAACACTGAAGCTTTCTTT
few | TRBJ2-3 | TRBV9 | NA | CASSVGGGADTQYF | TGTGCCAGCAGCGTGGGGGGGGGCGCAGATACGCAGTATTTT
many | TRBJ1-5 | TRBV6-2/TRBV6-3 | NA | CASSYARVGIGNQPQHF | TGTGCCAGCAGTTACGCCAGGGTCGGGATTGGCAATCAGCCCCAGCATTTT
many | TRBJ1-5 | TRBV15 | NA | CATSREGVQPQHF | TGTGCCACCAGCAGAGAGGGGGTTCAGCCCCAGCATTTT
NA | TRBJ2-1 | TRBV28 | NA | CASSPDGGGTYNEQFF | TGTGCCAGCAGCCCAGATGGTGGCGGGACTTACAATGAGCAGTTCTTC
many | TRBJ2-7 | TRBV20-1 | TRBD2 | CSARTSGRRFYEQYF | TGCAGTGCTCGGACTAGCGGGAGGAGGTTCTACGAGCAGTACTTC
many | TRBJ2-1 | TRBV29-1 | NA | CSVVTKQANSYNEQFF | TGCAGCGTTGTAACTAAACAGGCTAACTCCTACAATGAGCAGTTCTTC
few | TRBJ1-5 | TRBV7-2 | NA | CASSLVGGNQPQHF | TGTGCCAGCAGCTTGGTGGGGGGCAATCAGCCCCAGCATTTT
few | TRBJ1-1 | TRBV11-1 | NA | CASSFSDLPNTEAFF | TGTGCCAGCAGCTTTTCGGACCTCCCGAACACTGAAGCTTTCTTT
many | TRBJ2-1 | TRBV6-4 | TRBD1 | CASSPRTGGFNEQFF | TGTGCCAGCAGCCCAAGGACAGGGGGTTTCAATGAGCAGTTCTTC
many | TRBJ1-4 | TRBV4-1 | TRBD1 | CASSQDRGRGLFF | TGCGCCAGCAGCCAAGATAGAGGCAGGGGGCTGTTTTTT
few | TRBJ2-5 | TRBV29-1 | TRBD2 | CSVRVGGETQYF | TGCAGCGTTCGGGTGGGGGGGGAGACCCAGTACTTC
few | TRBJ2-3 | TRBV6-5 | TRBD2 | CASISTSGGPYF | TGTGCCAGCATTTCGACTAGCGGGGGGCCGTATTTT
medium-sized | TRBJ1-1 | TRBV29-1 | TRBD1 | CSVRTGGENEAFF | TGCAGCGTCCGGACAGGGGGAGAAAATGAAGCTTTCTTT